The sequence of this T cell receptor beta chain was determined in a study of blood T cell repertoires in COVID-19. The CDR3 has 14 residues. Germline lookup yields CDR1 LNHDA and CDR2 SQIVND (reference sequence). V shed 3 bases and J shed 1 base, with 10 bases lying between them. In terms of age and location, participants ranged from roughly 18 to 90 years and lived in under 30 US areas. Categorization into cohorts depended on clinical history that participants reported. Authors' processing steps: Reference gene primer amplification gave estimated nucleated cell counts. Method: immunoSEQ multiplex PCR; TCRdb's copy keeps in-frame clones and lacks some. The V and J calls and clone size are taken from that table; D and trimming were inferred from the DNA. Of fewer than 350,000 clones in the sample, approximately 85% were seen once.

This clonotype was obtained from a young man who had recovered from COVID-19. V gene TRBV19 combines with J gene TRBJ2-7; D possibly corresponds to TRBD2 (5 bases). The specimen was PBMCs or T cells enriched from blood (not recorded which). The CDR3 DNA follows: TGTGCCAGTAGTATTCCGGGGTTATCCTACGAGCAGTACTTC. Translation: CASSIPGLSYEQYF. Full variable domain (remainder filled in from reference TRBV19 and TRBJ2-7): DGGITQSPKYLFRKEGQNVTLSCEQNLNHDAMYWYRQDPGQGLRLIYYSQIVNDFQKGDIAEGYSVSREKKESFPLTVTSAQKNPTAFYLCASSIPGLSYEQYFGPGTRLTVT.